This T cell receptor beta chain was obtained from a study of control samples from healthy donors and cancer patients. Only in-frame clones appear in the TCRdb table, and some are missing; sequencing was by immunoSEQ multiplex PCR. The data show roughly 140,000 clones, 85% to 95% seen once. V gave up 0 bases and J gave up 5 bases, with 11 bases separating them. The CDR3 runs 14 residues. Germline V gene lookup returns CDR1 SGHRS and CDR2 YFSETQ. The clonotype comes from a man between 45 and 60 years old in good health. The chain has TRBV5-1 and TRBJ2-5; D gene ambiguous. Sequencing used blood. CDR3 nucleotides: TGCGCCAGCAGCTTGGCCGGTGGATTTGAGACCCAGTACTTC. Its protein is CASSLAGGFETQYF. Supplemented by reference TRBV5-1 and TRBJ2-5, the full variable domain reads KAGVTQTPRYLIKTRGQQVTLSCSPISGHRSVSWYQQTPGQGLQFLFEYFSETQRNKGNFPGRFSGRQFSNSRSEMNVSTLELGDSALYLCASSLAGGFETQYFGPGTRLLVL.